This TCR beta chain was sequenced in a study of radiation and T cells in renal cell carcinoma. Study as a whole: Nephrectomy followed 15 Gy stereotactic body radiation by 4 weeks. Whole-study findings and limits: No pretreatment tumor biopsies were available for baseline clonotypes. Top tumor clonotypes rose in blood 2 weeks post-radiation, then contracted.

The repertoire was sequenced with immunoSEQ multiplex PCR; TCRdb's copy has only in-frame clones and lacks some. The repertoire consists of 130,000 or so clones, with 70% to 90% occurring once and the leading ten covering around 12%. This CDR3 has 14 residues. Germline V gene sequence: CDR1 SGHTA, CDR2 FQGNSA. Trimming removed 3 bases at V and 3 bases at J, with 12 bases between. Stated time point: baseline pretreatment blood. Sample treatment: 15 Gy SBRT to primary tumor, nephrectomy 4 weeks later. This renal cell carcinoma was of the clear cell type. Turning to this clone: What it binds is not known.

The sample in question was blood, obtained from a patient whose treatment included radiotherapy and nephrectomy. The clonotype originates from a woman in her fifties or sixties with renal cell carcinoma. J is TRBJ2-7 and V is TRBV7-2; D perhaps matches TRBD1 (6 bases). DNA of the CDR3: TGTGCCAGCAGCTTCAACCGGGACAACTACGAGCAGTACTTC. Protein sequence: CASSFNRDNYEQYF.